Listed below are T cell receptor beta chains from one sample, sequenced in a study of shared clonotypes between healthy human individuals. Clones were sequenced by immunoSEQ multiplex PCR, and TCRdb holds only the in-frame ones, with some missing. This sample has about 800,000 clones; around 96% occur once, and the top ten carry 0.2% to 0.25%. What was sequenced was naive CD8+ T cells sorted from blood. The receptor set was obtained from a man aged 25-45 years in good health. The CDR3 runs from the conserved cysteine through the conserved F or W. A D gene is named only where the DNA matches it firmly.

TRBJ2-1,TRBV6-1,TRBD2,CASSQGRMAGDYNEQFF,TGTGCCAGCAGTCAAGGGCGGATGGCGGGAGATTACAATGAGCAGTTCTTC
TRBJ2-1,TRBV10-2,TRBD2,CASSETGTSGSSSYNEQFF,TGCGCCAGCAGTGAGACCGGGACTAGCGGGAGTAGTTCCTACAATGAGCAGTTCTTC
TRBJ1-5,TRBV6-6,TRBD1,CASSYDRAGNQPQHF,TGTGCCAGCAGTTACGACAGGGCTGGGAATCAGCCCCAGCATTTT
TRBJ2-7,TRBV29-1,-,CSVSGIRRKGSYEQYF,TGCAGCGTTTCCGGTATCAGGAGGAAGGGTTCCTACGAGCAGTACTTC
TRBJ2-5,TRBV28,TRBD1,CASSFGQGLQETQYF,TGTGCCAGCAGTTTCGGACAGGGGCTCCAAGAGACCCAGTACTTC
TRBJ1-2,TRBV28,-,CASSPPLGGYGYTF,TGTGCCAGCAGTCCCCCCCTGGGTGGCTATGGCTACACCTTC
TRBJ1-5,TRBV10-2,-,CASTDTSNQPQHF,TGCGCCAGCACGGACACGAGCAATCAGCCCCAGCATTTT
TRBJ2-1,TRBV19,TRBD2,CASTRSGRVVGDEQFF,TGTGCCAGTACCAGAAGCGGGAGGGTCGTTGGGGATGAGCAGTTCTTC
TRBJ2-4,TRBV5-1,TRBD2,CASSSTASGTTTENIQYF,TGCGCCAGCAGCTCCACCGCTAGCGGGACTACCACTGAAAACATTCAGTACTTC
TRBJ2-7,TRBV9,TRBD2,CASGEASGSSLREQYF,TGTGCCAGTGGGGAGGCTAGCGGGAGCTCCTTGCGCGAGCAGTACTTC
TRBJ2-7,TRBV5-4,-,CASSLTGAPSYEQYF,TGTGCCAGCAGCTTAACAGGTGCCCCCTCCTACGAGCAGTACTTC
TRBJ2-1,TRBV9,TRBD2,CASSEGGLAGVDNEQFF,TGTGCCAGCAGTGAGGGTGGACTAGCGGGAGTCGACAATGAGCAGTTCTTC
TRBJ2-7,TRBV10-3,TRBD2,CAISPGLQLTYEQYF,TGTGCCATCAGCCCGGGACTACAACTTACCTACGAGCAGTACTTC
TRBJ2-1,TRBV11-2,-,CASSLASWNEQFF,TGTGCCAGCAGCTTAGCTTCGTGGAATGAGCAGTTCTTC
TRBJ2-1,TRBV13,TRBD2,CASSLEGTSVYNEQFF,TGTGCCAGCAGCTTAGAGGGGACTAGCGTCTACAATGAGCAGTTCTTC
TRBJ1-2,TRBV7-9,-,CASSLRGTSEDGYTF,TGTGCCAGCAGCTTAAGGGGCACCTCAGAGGATGGCTACACCTTC
TRBJ2-3,TRBV9,-,CASSEIKDTQYF,TGTGCCAGCAGCGAGATAAAAGATACGCAGTATTTT